This TCR beta chain was sequenced for a study of blood T cell repertoires in COVID-19. Background on the study: Collection of acute and convalescent COVID-19 samples took place in the United States, Italy and Spain.

Authors' data handling: Amplification from reference gene primers served as the basis for estimated nucleated cell counts. The table came from immunoSEQ multiplex PCR; TCRdb's copy has only in-frame clones and leaves some out. V, J and clone size are those of that table, while D and trimming were read from the DNA. The repertoire holds over 120,000 clones, with approximately 89% as singletons. The CDR3 contains 12 residues. Germline lookup yields CDR1 MNHNS and CDR2 SASEGT. This clone appeared a few times. One end of the junction does not line up with germline, which may come from a read error. The chain recombines TRBV6-1 with TRBJ1-6; 8 positions match TRBD1. This clonotype was obtained from a woman aged 50 to 60 with acute or convalescent COVID-19. Sequenced material: peripheral blood. The CDR3 region is CASSEAQRDRTF. CDR3 DNA sequence: TGTGCCAGCAGTGAAGCCCAGAGGGACAGGACCTTT.